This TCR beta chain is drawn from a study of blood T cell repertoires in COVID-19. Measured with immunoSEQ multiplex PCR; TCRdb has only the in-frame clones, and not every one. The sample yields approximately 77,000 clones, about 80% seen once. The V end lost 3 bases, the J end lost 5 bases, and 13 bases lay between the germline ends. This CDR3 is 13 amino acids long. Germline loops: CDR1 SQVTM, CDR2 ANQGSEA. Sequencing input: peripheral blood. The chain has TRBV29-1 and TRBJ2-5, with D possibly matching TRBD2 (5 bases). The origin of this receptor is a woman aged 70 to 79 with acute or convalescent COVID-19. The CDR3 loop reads CSVDPDSGETQYF. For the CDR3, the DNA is TGCAGCGTTGACCCGGACTCTGGGGAGACCCAGTACTTC.